The clone carrying this T cell receptor beta chain was observed a few times. The antigen remains unidentified. TCR beta cDNA libraries included unique molecular identifiers. TCRdb processed the PCR reads anew with MiXCR; each CDR3 protein has one entry. This table has 450,000 to 700,000 distinct CDR3 sequences, about 40% appearing once. The CDR3 is 12 amino acids. V lost 5 bases, J lost 0 bases, and 5 bases lay in between. Germline CDR1 is SGHRS and CDR2 is YFSETQ. The record originates from a study of post-analysis software for immune sequencing data. Regarding the study as a whole: Samples prepared in the same batch strongly co-clustered by F measure. Patients used a few TRBV segments, including TRBV5-6, TRBV5-1 and TRBV20-1, more often than controls.

The chain joins TRBV5-1 to TRBJ1-2, with D hard to call. The source material was blood. The receptor comes from a girl aged 10 to 17 with multiple sclerosis. DNA for the CDR3: TGCGCCAGCAGACGGTCTAACTATGGCTACACCTTC. Amino acids: CASRRSNYGYTF.